This T cell receptor beta chain was obtained from a study of blood T cells in healthy people across ages. In this sample, this clonotype turned up a few times. PCR was performed a second time for about 7 to 11 cycles using a sample-barcoded 5' primer and a J-beta primer mix. TCRdb independently ran MiXCR on the 5' RACE reads; one entry per CDR3 protein. The sample consists of 1.2 million to 1.5 million distinct CDR3 sequences, roughly 40% of them appearing once. V shed 5 bases and J 5 bases; nucleotides not matched to a gene: 14. The CDR3 extends over 18 amino acids. Sequences were obtained from blood. The receptor's source is a woman aged 18-35 years in good health. The gene calls are TRBV12-3 or TRBV12-4 and TRBJ2-1; 11 nucleotides agree with TRBD2. CDR3 sequence: CASSPIYLMTSGNNEQFF. For the CDR3, the DNA is TGTGCCAGCAGTCCGATATACCTCATGACTAGCGGGAACAATGAGCAGTTCTTC.